The 17 T cell receptor beta chains listed next were all sequenced from one sample in a study of cytomegalovirus exposure and HLA in healthy donors. PCR primers comprised 60 Vbeta and 13 Jbeta primers. Generated by immunoSEQ multiplex PCR, the TCRdb table keeps only in-frame clones and is missing some. The table counts 90,000 to 120,000 clones; under 0.7% lies in the top ten. Input material: PBMCs. The source of these receptors is a man aged 50 or older in good health and CMV-seronegative.

The chain carries TRBV11-3 and TRBJ2-7; 9 bases are shared with TRBD2. The CDR3 length is 16 residues. The germline gives CDR1 SGHNT, CDR2 YENEEA. Unmatched junction bases numbered 9, after V lost 1 base and J lost 5 bases. For the CDR3, the DNA is TGTGCCAGCAGCTTAGGCCTTCGAGCGGGAGGTGACGAGCAGTACTTC. This encodes CASSLGLRAGGDEQYF.

The genes are TRBV27 and TRBJ1-5; D may be TRBD1 (5 bases). CDR3 length equals 14 residues. Trimming shortened V by 4 bases and J by 1 base, and 8 bases separated the two germline ends. Germline values: CDR1 MNHEY, CDR2 SMNVEV (reference sequence). CDR3 region: CASSSDRSNQPQHF. The CDR3 coding sequence is TGTGCCAGCAGTTCAGACAGAAGCAATCAGCCCCAGCATTTT.

The V and J genes are TRBV14 and TRBJ1-5; D call uncertain. The ends were cut back, 3 bases at V and 4 bases at J, with 10 bases in the middle. Germline values: CDR1 SGHDN, CDR2 FVKESK. This CDR3 is built from 14 residues. Here the CDR3 reads CASSHAGFNQPQHF. The CDR3, as DNA: TGTGCCAGCAGCCACGCGGGGTTTAATCAGCCCCAGCATTTT.

The J gene is TRBJ1-6, the V gene TRBV7-2, with D perhaps matching TRBD1 (6 bases). Germline CDR1 SGHTA, CDR2 FQGNSA. This CDR3 spans 17 amino acids. Trimming removed 5 bases from V and 2 bases from J, with 16 bases in between. The chain's CDR3 is CASSPRGGMTYNSPLHF. The CDR3 bases are TGTGCCAGCAGCCCACGCGGGGGCATGACCTATAATTCACCCCTCCACTTT.

This chain connects TRBV7-3 to TRBJ1-1; D is undetermined. CDR1 SGHTA and CDR2 FQGTGA come from the germline V gene. Trimming pared 3 bases from V and 5 bases from J, leaving 13 bases between. The CDR3 covers 14 residues. This CDR3 is CASSLRQKETEAFF. CDR3 in DNA: TGTGCCAGCAGCTTGAGGCAAAAAGAGACTGAAGCTTTCTTT.

The chain has TRBV7-2 and TRBJ2-1, with no clear D. The V gene's germline CDR1 is SGHTA and CDR2 FQGNSA. V lost 5 bases and J lost 4, with 12 bases in between. The CDR3 spans 14 residues. The CDR3: CASSPVIAYNEQFF. The CDR3 DNA is TGTGCCAGCAGCCCAGTGATAGCTTACAATGAGCAGTTCTTC.

The chain couples TRBV7-2 to TRBJ2-2; 8 bases line up with TRBD1. CDR1 SGHTA and CDR2 FQGNSA come from the germline V gene. With V trimmed by 1 base and J by 6 bases, 4 bases remained unmatched. The length of the CDR3 is 15 residues. This chain's CDR3 is CASSLGTGIPGELFF. As DNA, the CDR3 is TGTGCCAGCAGCTTAGGGACAGGGATCCCCGGGGAGCTGTTTTTT.

The V and J genes are TRBV7-9 and TRBJ2-6; a possible D gene is TRBD1 (6 bases). Germline V gene data show CDR1 as SEHNR and CDR2 as FQNEAQ (reference sequence). The CDR3 has 16 amino acids. Trimming cost V 6 bases and J 0 bases, with 12 bases left between them. DNA of the CDR3: TGTGCCAGCAGGGGACACCAAAGCTCTGGGGCCAACGTCCTGACTTTC. Amino acid sequence: CASRGHQSSGANVLTF.

V gene TRBV19 combines with J gene TRBJ1-2; 7 bases line up with TRBD1. The CDR3 contains 14 residues. The germline V gene encodes CDR1 LNHDA and CDR2 SQIVND (reference sequence). Trimming at V came to 4 bases and at J to 3 bases, leaving 5 bases not matched to a gene. The CDR3 is CASSTSGGDYGYTF. Here the CDR3 DNA reads TGTGCCAGTAGTACATCAGGGGGTGACTATGGCTACACCTTC.

This chain connects TRBV14 to TRBJ2-7; unclear D gene. V lost 0 bases, J lost 3 bases, and 6 bases lay in between. CDR1 is SGHDN and CDR2 is FVKESK in the germline V gene. The CDR3 is made up of 13 amino acids. This CDR3 is CASSQERIYEQYF. The CDR3 region has the DNA TGTGCCAGCAGCCAAGAGCGAATCTACGAGCAGTACTTC.

The genes are TRBV29-1 and TRBJ1-1, with a weak D call TRBD1 (6 bases). The CDR3 spans 13 residues. CDR1 and CDR2 from the germline V gene are SQVTM and ANQGSEA. Trimming took off 4 bases at V and 7 bases at J, with 16 bases between the two ends. DNA of the CDR3: TGCAGCGTTGGTAGGGGGTCCTCCAGTGAAGCTTTCTTT. This sequence encodes CSVGRGSSSEAFF.

The chain couples TRBV19 to TRBJ1-5, with 8 nucleotides matching TRBD1. Looked up from germline, CDR1 is LNHDA and CDR2 is SQIVND (reference sequence). The J segment lost 7 bases and the V segment lost 4 bases, leaving 9 bases of the junction unmatched. This CDR3 is 15 amino acids long. The CDR3 region has the DNA TGTGCCAGTAGTACCCGTACAGGGGGTGACCAGCCCCAGCATTTT. It encodes CASSTRTGGDQPQHF.

The rearrangement uses TRBV20-1 and TRBJ2-7; TRBD1 is a possible D gene (5 bases). The CDR3 sequence is 11 residues long. V lost 6 bases to trimming and J lost 5 bases, with 11 bases between them. CDR1 DFQATT and CDR2 SNEGSKA come from the germline V gene (reference sequence). CDR3 DNA: TGCAGTGCCAGCAGGGTGAACGAGCAGTACTTC. This sequence encodes CSASRVNEQYF.

CDR3 in amino acids: CSASNRETQYF. The CDR3 DNA reads as TGCAGTGCTAGTAATAGAGAGACCCAGTACTTC. The gene calls are TRBV20-1 and TRBJ2-5; D is ambiguous. V lost 3 bases and J 4 bases, leaving 6 bases between the germline ends. This CDR3 region has 11 residues. Germline assignment: CDR1 DFQATT and CDR2 SNEGSKA (reference sequence).

V gene TRBV5-1 combines with J gene TRBJ2-7; 8 nucleotides match TRBD1. J was trimmed by 7 bases and V by 4 bases; bases with no gene match: 10. CDR3 length: 14 residues. Germline V lookup: CDR1 SGHRS, CDR2 YFSETQ. The CDR3 loop is CASSGGTGVGEQYF. The CDR3 DNA reads as TGCGCCAGCAGCGGAGGGACAGGTGTCGGGGAGCAGTACTTC. The full variable domain, in which reference TRBV5-1 and TRBJ2-7 provide the parts outside the CDR3, is KAGVTQTPRYLIKTRGQQVTLSCSPISGHRSVSWYQQTPGQGLQFLFEYFSETQRNKGNFPGRFSGRQFSNSRSEMNVSTLELGDSALYLCASSGGTGVGEQYFGPGTRLTVT.

This sequence joins TRBV6-1 and TRBJ2-5; TRBD1 matches 7 bases. The CDR3 has 14 amino acids. The V and J ends lost 10 bases and 0 bases, in that order; junction bases with no gene match: 8. Per germline, CDR1 MNHNS and CDR2 SASEGT. The CDR3 protein is CATYRGSNQETQYF. The CDR3 region has the DNA TGTGCCACTTACAGGGGCTCCAACCAAGAGACCCAGTACTTC.

The V gene is TRBV2, the J gene TRBJ2-4; 9 positions agree with TRBD1. This CDR3 comprises 15 residues. J gave up 0 bases and V 7 bases, and 4 bases lay outside the gene matches. Germline V gene sequence: CDR1 SNHLY, CDR2 FYNNEI. CDR3 sequence (DNA): TGTGCCAGCATTCGGACAGGGGTAGCCAAAAACATTCAGTACTTC. The encoded protein is CASIRTGVAKNIQYF.